This T cell receptor beta chain was recovered during a study of regulatory and conventional T cells in RAG deficiency. Assay used: immunoSEQ multiplex PCR; TCRdb lists only in-frame clones, some missing. The sample shows some 30,000 clones, 75% to 90% of them seen only once. This CDR3 contains 14 residues. J was trimmed by 4 bases and V by 4 bases; bases with no gene match: 3. From germline, CDR1 is SGHAT and CDR2 FQNNGV. These data were likewise used in another study, on regulatory T cells. That source adds: Amplification used 52 TRBV primers and 13 TRBJ primers.

The sequenced sample was CD8+ T cells sorted from blood. This TCR was recovered from a human donor in good health. The gene calls are TRBV11-2 and TRBJ2-2, with 7 bases fitting TRBD2. The DNA for the CDR3 is TGTGCCAGCAGCTCGGGACTAACCACCGGGGAGCTGTTTTTT. It codes for CASSSGLTTGELFF.